This T cell receptor beta chain was identified during a study of blood T cell repertoires in COVID-19. In the original analysis: Quantification of nucleated cells was approximated via reference gene primer amplification. Clones were read by immunoSEQ multiplex PCR, and TCRdb kept only the in-frame ones, dropping some. The V and J calls and clone size were taken over from that table, and D and trimming were inferred from the DNA. The sample has some 300,000 clones, 90% seen once; the top ten hold approximately 6.5%. It was during active infection that Seattle patients were enrolled and then longitudinally followed. Germline V gene sequence: CDR1 SEHNR, CDR2 FQNEAQ (reference sequence). This CDR3 is built from 16 residues. Trimming took 3 bases from V and 1 from J, leaving 15 bases between them.

The sample was peripheral blood. The V call is TRBV7-9, the J call TRBJ1-2; D perhaps matches TRBD1 (5 bases). The sequence came from a woman between 50 and 59 years old with COVID-19, enrolled during active disease. For the CDR3, the DNA is TGTGCCAGCAGCTTCGCCGGGACTGAAAGTAACTATGGCTACACCTTC. Its protein is CASSFAGTESNYGYTF.